This TCR beta chain was identified in a study of blood T cell repertoires in COVID-19. Study at large: The United States, Italy and Spain provided the acute and convalescent COVID-19 samples. T cells, B-cell-depleted T cells, or PBMCs provided the cDNA or gDNA that served as material.

In the source study's methods: Using reference gene primer amplification, nucleated cell counts were estimated. Only in-frame clones appear in the TCRdb table, and some are missing; sequencing was by immunoSEQ multiplex PCR. V, J and clone size derive from that table, while D and trimming were established from the DNA sequence. The sample records tens of thousands of clones, 90% being singletons. The V and J ends lost 4 bases and 3 bases respectively, with 11 bases between them. There are 14 residues in the CDR3. CDR1 SGHTS and CDR2 YDEGEE come from the germline V gene. This receptor was taken from a woman aged 35 to 49 with active COVID-19. The V gene is TRBV5-8, the J gene TRBJ1-5; D is uncertain. The specimen was peripheral blood. The CDR3 coding sequence is TGTGCCAGCAGCGGAGGACGGATCAATCAGCCCCAGCATTTT. Protein product: CASSGGRINQPQHF.